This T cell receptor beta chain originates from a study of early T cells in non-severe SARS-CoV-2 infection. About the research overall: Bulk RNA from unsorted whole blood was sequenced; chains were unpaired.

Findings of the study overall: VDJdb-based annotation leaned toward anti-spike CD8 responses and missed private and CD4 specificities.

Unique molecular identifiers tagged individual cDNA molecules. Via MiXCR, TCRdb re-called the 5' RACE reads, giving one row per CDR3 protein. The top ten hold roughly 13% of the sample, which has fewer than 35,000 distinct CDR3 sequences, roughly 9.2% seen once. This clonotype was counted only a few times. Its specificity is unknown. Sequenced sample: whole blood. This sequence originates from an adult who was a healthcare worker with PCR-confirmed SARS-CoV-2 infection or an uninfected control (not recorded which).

CDR3 in amino acids: CASSLIRTGGVYGYTF. CDR3 nucleotide sequence: TGTGCCAGCAGTTTAATACGTACAGGGGGCGTGTATGGCTACACCTTC. The chain joins TRBV28 to TRBJ1-2, with TRBD1 matching over 9 bases. The CDR3 has 16 amino acids. V dropped 2 bases and J dropped 5; count of bases not matched to a gene: 9. In germline, CDR1 is MDHEN, CDR2 SYDVKM.